Each of the 23 T cell receptor beta chains below was sequenced from the same sample in a study of T cell responses to AZD1222 COVID-19 vaccine. TCRdb's table, derived via immunoSEQ multiplex PCR, lists solely in-frame clones and lacks some. Of about 120,000 clones listed, 65% to 90% were seen once; the top ten hold about 25%. The input for sequencing was peripheral blood, taken 28 days after the second AZD1222 dose. These receptors were taken from an adult who received the AZD1222 COVID-19 vaccine.

This chain uses TRBV5-1 with TRBJ2-1, with D maybe TRBD2 (5 bases). Germline lookup yields CDR1 SGHRS and CDR2 YFSETQ. V was pared by 2 bases and J by 3 bases, with 9 bases between. The CDR3 covers 14 residues. The DNA for the CDR3 is TGCGCCAGCAGCTTATCTAGCCTCTACAATGAGCAGTTCTTC. It is translated as CASSLSSLYNEQFF.

The genes are TRBV18 and TRBJ1-1; D is possibly TRBD1 (5 bases). Trimming left V 0 bases short and J 6 bases short, with 14 bases between. The CDR3 runs to 15 residues. Germline CDR1 KGHSH, CDR2 LQKENI. CDR3: CASSPPPGMGAEAFF. The CDR3 bases are TGTGCCAGCTCACCACCGCCAGGGATGGGGGCTGAAGCTTTCTTT.

The chain joins TRBV5-1 to TRBJ2-7, with 8 bases lining up with TRBD2. The V gene end was trimmed by 4 bases and the J gene end by 1 base; junction bases not matched to a gene: 13. CDR3 length: 17 amino acids. Germline lookup yields CDR1 SGHRS and CDR2 YFSETQ. The CDR3 nucleotides read TGCGCCAGCAGCCCAGATTTTGCTAGCGGGTATTCCTACGAGCAGTACTTC. Its translation: CASSPDFASGYSYEQYF. Full variable domain (remainder filled in from reference TRBV5-1 and TRBJ2-7): KAGVTQTPRYLIKTRGQQVTLSCSPISGHRSVSWYQQTPGQGLQFLFEYFSETQRNKGNFPGRFSGRQFSNSRSEMNVSTLELGDSALYLCASSPDFASGYSYEQYFGPGTRLTVT.

The chain links TRBV2 to TRBJ2-3, with TRBD2 matching over 8 bases. V shed 5 bases and J 7 bases; nucleotides not matched to a gene: 8. This CDR3 comprises 14 residues. The V gene's germline CDR1 is SNHLY and CDR2 FYNNEI. The CDR3 here is CASSTSGYIHTQYF. DNA for the CDR3: TGTGCCAGCAGTACTAGCGGATATATTCATACGCAGTATTTT. The full variable domain, its missing parts supplied by reference TRBV2 and TRBJ2-3, is EPEVTQTPSHQVTQMGQEVILRCVPISNHLYFYWYRQILGQKVEFLVSFYNNEISEKSEIFDDQFSVERPDGSNFTLKIRSTKLEDSAMYFCASSTSGYIHTQYFGPGTRLTVL.

The chain recombines TRBV3-1 (or the pseudogene TRBV3-2) with TRBJ2-7; TRBD1 might be the D (5 bases). Trimming cost V 1 base and J 5 bases, with 6 bases left between them. Germline CDR1 is LGHDT and CDR2 is YNNKEL (reference sequence). This CDR3 comprises 12 residues. The CDR3 coding sequence is TGTGCCAGCAGCCAAGTAGGGGACGAGCAGTACTTC. Protein product: CASSQVGDEQYF.

This clone showed up just a few times. This chain connects TRBV5-1 to TRBJ2-3, with 10 bases matching TRBD2. From germline, CDR1 is SGHRS and CDR2 YFSETQ. The V gene end was trimmed by 5 bases and the J gene end by 3 bases; junction bases not matched to a gene: 6. The CDR3 spans 15 residues. The CDR3 nucleotides are TGCGCCAGCAGAGGTAGCGGGGGGTTTACAGATACGCAGTATTTT. It yields the protein CASRGSGGFTDTQYF.

The chain carries TRBV5-1 and TRBJ1-2, with D unresolved. Trimming cost V 0 bases and J 1 base, with 7 bases left between them. Germline V gene data show CDR1 as SGHRS and CDR2 as YFSETQ. This CDR3 is built from 14 residues. The CDR3 DNA follows: TGCGCCAGCAGCTTGGGCGGTTTTAACTATGGCTACACCTTC. Amino acids: CASSLGGFNYGYTF.

This clone showed up just once. The J gene is TRBJ1-5, the V gene TRBV7-3; tentatively, D is TRBD1 (5 bases). V was shortened by 1 base and J by 7 bases, with 8 bases between the two germline ends. The germline V gene encodes CDR1 SGHTA and CDR2 FQGTGA. The CDR3 runs to 13 residues. CDR3 in DNA: TGTGCCAGCAGCTTAAAGTGGGACCAGCCCCAGCATTTT. The encoded protein is CASSLKWDQPQHF.

The chain combines TRBV19 with TRBJ2-7; D is possibly TRBD2 (7 bases). CDR3 size: 13 residues. Trimming stripped 4 bases from V and 4 bases from J, with 11 bases between. Germline CDR1 is LNHDA and CDR2 is SQIVND (reference sequence). CDR3 in DNA: TGTGCCAGTAGTACGGGGGGCCGTTACGAGCAGTACTTC. This codes for CASSTGGRYEQYF. Combining the CDR3 with reference TRBV19 and TRBJ2-7 gives the whole variable domain DGGITQSPKYLFRKEGQNVTLSCEQNLNHDAMYWYRQDPGQGLRLIYYSQIVNDFQKGDIAEGYSVSREKKESFPLTVTSAQKNPTAFYLCASSTGGRYEQYFGPGTRLTVT.

The gene calls are TRBV12-3 or TRBV12-4 and TRBJ2-3; 7 bases are a match to TRBD1. The CDR3 extends over 13 amino acids. Trimming cost V 6 bases and J 5 bases; bases outside gene matches: 5. The CDR3 is CASRTGYGDTQYF. The CDR3 DNA follows: TGTGCCAGCAGGACAGGGTATGGAGATACGCAGTATTTT.

The rearrangement links TRBV28 to TRBJ2-7, with D hard to call. The CDR3 is 12 residues long. Germline values: CDR1 MDHEN, CDR2 SYDVKM. With 2 bases removed from V and 6 bases from J, the gap between germline ends came to 8 bases. The CDR3 sequence: CASSLRGVEQYF. CDR3 coding DNA: TGTGCCAGCAGTTTAAGAGGTGTCGAGCAGTACTTC.

This chain connects TRBV12-3 or TRBV12-4 to TRBJ1-4; D gene ambiguous. Trimming took off 8 bases at V and 6 bases at J, with 7 bases between the two ends. The CDR3 runs 11 residues. The CDR3 loop is CASRTDEKLFF. The CDR3 nucleotides are TGTGCCAGCCGGACGGATGAAAAACTGTTTTTT.

V and J are TRBV19 and TRBJ1-2; tentative D call: TRBD1 (5 bases). Germline CDR1 and CDR2: LNHDA and SQIVND (reference sequence). The V gene lost 5 bases and the J gene lost 8 bases, with 24 bases spanning the gap. The CDR3 extends over 16 amino acids. In DNA form, the CDR3 reads TGTGCCAGTAGTGCCCCCGACAGAGGGGTGAAGAACGGCTACACCTTC. This codes for CASSAPDRGVKNGYTF.

The V call is TRBV7-9, the J call TRBJ1-4; D is possibly TRBD1 (6 bases). Germline-derived CDR1 and CDR2 are SEHNR and FQNEAQ (reference sequence). The CDR3 length is 16 residues. V lost 5 bases and J lost 4, with 17 bases in between. This CDR3 reads CASSTGARTNNEKLFF. CDR3 nucleotide sequence: TGTGCCAGCAGCACGGGGGCTAGAACCAATAATGAAAAACTGTTTTTT.

V gene TRBV6-5 combines with J gene TRBJ1-5, with D possibly TRBD1 on 6 matching bases. Looked up from germline, CDR1 is MNHEY and CDR2 is SVGAGI. CDR3 length: 14 residues. Trimming cost V 6 bases and J 4 bases, with 13 bases left between them. The CDR3 DNA sequence: TGTGCCAGCAGGGTTACAGGGAAAAATCAGCCCCAGCATTTT. This encodes CASRVTGKNQPQHF.

The gene calls are TRBV28 and TRBJ1-3, with unresolved D. Germline loops: CDR1 MDHEN, CDR2 SYDVKM. V shed 7 bases and J shed 6 bases, with 13 bases lying between them. This CDR3 region has 13 residues. Here the CDR3 DNA reads TGTGCCAGCACCCTCATGGGTATAAACACCATATATTTT. Translation gives CASTLMGINTIYF. The entire variable domain, with the rest obtained from reference TRBV28 and TRBJ1-3, is as follows: DVKVTQSSRYLVKRTGEKVFLECVQDMDHENMFWYRQDPGLGLRLIYFSYDVKMKEKGDIPEGYSVSREKKERFSLILESASTNQTSMYLCASTLMGINTIYFGEGSWLTVV.

This clone was picked up a small number of times. The chain is built from TRBV2 and TRBJ2-2; 9 positions match TRBD1. CDR1 and CDR2 from the germline V gene are SNHLY and FYNNEI. J lost 5 bases, V lost 5 bases, and 6 bases had no gene match. CDR3 length equals 15 residues. The chain's CDR3 is CASSTQGALTGELFF. The DNA of the CDR3 is TGTGCCAGCAGTACACAGGGGGCATTAACCGGGGAGCTGTTTTTT.

V gene TRBV27 combines with J gene TRBJ2-5; 7 bases agree with TRBD2. Trimming at V came to 6 bases and at J to 2 bases, leaving 12 bases not matched to a gene. Looked up from germline, CDR1 is MNHEY and CDR2 is SMNVEV (reference sequence). This CDR3 comprises 16 residues. The CDR3 DNA reads as TGTGCCAGCAGGGCTTCCCCGGCTAGCGGACAAGAGACCCAGTACTTC. Protein: CASRASPASGQETQYF.

The chain combines TRBV7-2 with TRBJ2-3; no clear D gene. This CDR3 has 15 amino acids. Trimming took off 2 bases at V and 1 base at J, with 10 bases between the two ends. The germline V gene encodes CDR1 SGHTA and CDR2 FQGNSA. CDR3 bases: TGTGCCAGCAGCTTAACTGGGGTGGGCACAGATACGCAGTATTTT. It encodes CASSLTGVGTDTQYF.

The V gene is TRBV5-1, the J gene TRBJ2-1; 12 nucleotides match TRBD2. The CDR3 has 15 residues. CDR1 and CDR2 from the germline V gene are SGHRS and YFSETQ. J gave up 7 bases and V 1 base, and 3 bases lay outside the gene matches. DNA for the CDR3: TGCGCCAGCAGCTTGACTAGCGGGGGGCTAAATGAGCAGTTCTTC. Residues: CASSLTSGGLNEQFF.

The rearrangement joins TRBV27 to TRBJ2-1, with 9 bases that match TRBD1. The CDR3 is 17 amino acids. CDR1 MNHEY and CDR2 SMNVEV come from the germline V gene (reference sequence). V lost 1 base and J lost 0; bases outside the gene matches: 4. CDR3 sequence: CASSLFTGGSSYNEQFF. The CDR3 nucleotides read TGTGCCAGCAGTTTATTCACAGGGGGCAGCTCCTACAATGAGCAGTTCTTC.

The J gene is TRBJ1-2, the V gene TRBV16, with 9 positions matching TRBD1. The CDR3 consists of 14 residues. Trimming cost V 4 bases and J 4 bases; bases outside gene matches: 4. Germline CDR1 is KGHSY and CDR2 is FQNENV. In nucleotides, the CDR3 is TGTGCCAGCAGCCCCCGGGGACAGGGCTATGGCTACACCTTC. Translated, it gives CASSPRGQGYGYTF. The variable domain in full, with the rest retrieved from reference TRBV16 and TRBJ1-2, is GEEVAQTPKHLVRGEGQKAKLYCAPIKGHSYVFWYQQVLKNEFKFLISFQNENVFDETGMPKERFSAKCLPNSPCSLEIQATKLEDSAVYFCASSPRGQGYGYTFGSGTRLTVV.

This chain links TRBV10-3 with TRBJ2-3; maybe TRBD1 (5 bases). V lost 6 bases to trimming and J lost 2 bases, with 15 bases between them. The germline V gene encodes CDR1 ENHRY and CDR2 SYGVKD. This CDR3 has 15 amino acids. The CDR3 protein is CAISLTATSTDTQYF. CDR3 DNA sequence: TGTGCCATCAGCCTGACAGCGACCTCCACAGATACGCAGTATTTT.